This TCR beta chain was identified in a study of radiotherapy plus CTLA-4 blockade in lung cancer. Overall study context: Of the patients, around 17% showed objective responses and around 32% attained disease control.

TCRdb keeps only in-frame clones here, not all; method: immunoSEQ multiplex PCR. This sample has about 99,000 clones, with 85% to 90% found just once. The CDR3 is 13 amino acids. With 3 bases removed from V and 7 bases from J, the gap between germline ends came to 10 bases. The V gene's germline CDR1 is LNHDA and CDR2 SQIVND (reference sequence). Those patients who had chemo-refractory metastatic non-small-cell lung cancer were given focal radiation along with CTLA-4 blockade through ipilimumab. Regarding this clone: The antigen is unknown.

Regarding the study as a whole: In blood, tumor-derived TCR clones expanded after radiotherapy plus ipilimumab.

This specimen consisted of peripheral blood, obtained from a patient treated with radiotherapy plus ipilimumab. This chain links TRBV19 with TRBJ2-1; unclear D gene. The sequence was obtained from a human donor with non-small cell lung cancer that progressed on radiotherapy plus ipilimumab. The CDR3: CASSINRENEQFF. The CDR3 DNA reads as TGTGCCAGTAGTATCAACCGAGAGAATGAGCAGTTCTTC.